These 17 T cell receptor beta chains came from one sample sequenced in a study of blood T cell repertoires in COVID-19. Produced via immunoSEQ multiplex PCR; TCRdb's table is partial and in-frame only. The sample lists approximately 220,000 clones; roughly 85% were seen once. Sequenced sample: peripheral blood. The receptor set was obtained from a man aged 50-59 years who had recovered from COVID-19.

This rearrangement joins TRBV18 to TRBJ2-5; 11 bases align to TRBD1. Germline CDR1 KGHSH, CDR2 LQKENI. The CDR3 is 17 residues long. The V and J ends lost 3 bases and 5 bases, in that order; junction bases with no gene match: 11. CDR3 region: CASSPLPGQGAGETQYF. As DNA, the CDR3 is TGTGCCAGCTCACCGTTGCCAGGACAGGGGGCGGGCGAGACCCAGTACTTC.

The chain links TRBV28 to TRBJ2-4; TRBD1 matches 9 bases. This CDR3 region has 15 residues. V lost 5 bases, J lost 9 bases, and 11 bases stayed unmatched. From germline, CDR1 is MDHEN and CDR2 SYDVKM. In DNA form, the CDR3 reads TGTGCCAGCAGTCAAAATACAGGGGGCGCGTTCATTCAGTACTTC. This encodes CASSQNTGGAFIQYF.

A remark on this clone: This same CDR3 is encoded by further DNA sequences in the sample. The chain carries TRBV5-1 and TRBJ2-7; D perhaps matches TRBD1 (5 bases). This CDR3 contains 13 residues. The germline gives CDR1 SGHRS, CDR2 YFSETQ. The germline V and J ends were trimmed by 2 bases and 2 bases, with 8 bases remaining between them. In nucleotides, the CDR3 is TGCGCCAGCAGCTTAGCAGGGCCCTACGAGCAGTACTTC. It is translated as CASSLAGPYEQYF.

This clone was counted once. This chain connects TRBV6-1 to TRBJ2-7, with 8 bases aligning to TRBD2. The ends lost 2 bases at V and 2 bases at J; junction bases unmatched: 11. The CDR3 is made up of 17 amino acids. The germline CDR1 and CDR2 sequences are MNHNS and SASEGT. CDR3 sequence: CASSEHHNLAGTYEQYF. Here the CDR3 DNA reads TGTGCCAGCAGTGAACATCATAACCTAGCGGGTACCTACGAGCAGTACTTC.

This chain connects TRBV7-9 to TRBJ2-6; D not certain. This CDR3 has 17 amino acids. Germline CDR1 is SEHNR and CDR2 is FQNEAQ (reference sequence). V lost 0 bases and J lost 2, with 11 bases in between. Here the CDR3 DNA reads TGTGCCAGCAGCTTAGCATTAAGTACTCCTGGGGCCAACGTCCTGACTTTC. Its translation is CASSLALSTPGANVLTF.

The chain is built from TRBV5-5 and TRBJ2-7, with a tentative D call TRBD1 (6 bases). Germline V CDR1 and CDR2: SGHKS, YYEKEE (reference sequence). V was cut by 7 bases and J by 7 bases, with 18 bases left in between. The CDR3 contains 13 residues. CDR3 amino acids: CASYHRPGVEQYF. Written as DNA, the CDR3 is TGTGCCAGCTACCACCGGCCAGGGGTTGAGCAGTACTTC. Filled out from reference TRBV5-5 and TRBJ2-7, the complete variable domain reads DAGVTQSPTHLIKTRGQQVTLRCSPISGHKSVSWYQQVLGQGPQFIFQYYEKEERGRGNFPDRFSARQFPNYSSELNVNALLLGDSALYLCASYHRPGVEQYFGPGTRLTVT.

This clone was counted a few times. The CDR3 DNA reads as TGTGCCAGCAGTTACCCCCCGGGACTTAAAACTGAAGCTTTCTTT. Its translation: CASSYPPGLKTEAFF. V is TRBV6-5 and J is TRBJ1-1, with a possible D match to TRBD1 (5 bases). V gave up 2 bases and J gave up 5 bases, with 15 bases separating them. CDR1 is MNHEY, CDR2 SVGAGI, per germline. The CDR3 contains 15 residues.

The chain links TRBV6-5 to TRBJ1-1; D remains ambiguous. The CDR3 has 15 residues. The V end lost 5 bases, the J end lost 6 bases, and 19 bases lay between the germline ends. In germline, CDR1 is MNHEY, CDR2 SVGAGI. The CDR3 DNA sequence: TGTGCCAGCAGTCGTTCTCATCACGGGGTCTCTGAAGCTTTCTTT. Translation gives CASSRSHHGVSEAFF.

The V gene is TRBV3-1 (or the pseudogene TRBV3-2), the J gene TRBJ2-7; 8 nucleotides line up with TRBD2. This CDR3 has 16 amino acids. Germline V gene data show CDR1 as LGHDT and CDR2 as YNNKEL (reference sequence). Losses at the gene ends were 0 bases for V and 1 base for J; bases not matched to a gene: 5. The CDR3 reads CASSQELAVSSYEQYF. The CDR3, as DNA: TGTGCCAGCAGCCAAGAACTAGCGGTTTCGTCCTACGAGCAGTACTTC.

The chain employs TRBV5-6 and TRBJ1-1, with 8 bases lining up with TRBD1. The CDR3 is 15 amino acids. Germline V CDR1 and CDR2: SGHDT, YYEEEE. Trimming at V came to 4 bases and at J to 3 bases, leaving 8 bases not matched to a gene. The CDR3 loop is CASSIRTGLDTEAFF. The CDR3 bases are TGTGCCAGCAGCATAAGGACAGGGTTGGACACTGAAGCTTTCTTT. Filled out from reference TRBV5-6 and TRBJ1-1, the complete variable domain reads DAGVTQSPTHLIKTRGQQVTLRCSPKSGHDTVSWYQQALGQGPQFIFQYYEEEERQRGNFPDRFSGHQFPNYSSELNVNALLLGDSALYLCASSIRTGLDTEAFFGQGTRLTVV.

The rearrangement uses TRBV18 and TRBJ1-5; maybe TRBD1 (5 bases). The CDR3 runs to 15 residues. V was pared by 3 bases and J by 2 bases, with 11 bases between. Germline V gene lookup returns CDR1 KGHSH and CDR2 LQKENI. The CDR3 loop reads CASSPSGGGNQPQHF. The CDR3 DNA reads TGTGCCAGCTCACCGTCTGGAGGGGGCAATCAGCCCCAGCATTTT.

Here the CDR3 reads CASSGGIPPNEQFF. The CDR3 DNA follows: TGTGCCAGCAGTGGCGGCATCCCCCCTAATGAGCAGTTCTTC. V gene TRBV27 combines with J gene TRBJ2-1, with D unclear. CDR3 length: 14 residues. The germline V and J ends were trimmed by 5 bases and 7 bases, with 15 bases remaining between them. Germline values: CDR1 MNHEY, CDR2 SMNVEV (reference sequence).

CDR3 sequence reads: CASSPRHSSGMSYEQYF. The CDR3 DNA sequence: TGTGCCAGCAGCCCCCGTCACTCTAGCGGGATGAGCTACGAGCAGTACTTC. The rearrangement uses TRBV3-1 (or the pseudogene TRBV3-2) and TRBJ2-7; TRBD2 agrees at 9 bases. V was pared by 4 bases and J by 3 bases, with 13 bases of the junction left unmatched. Germline V CDR1 and CDR2: LGHDT, YNNKEL (reference sequence). The CDR3 totals 17 residues.

The CDR3 DNA reads as TGTGCCAGCAGCCAAGAGGGGCTAGCGGGCACCTACGAGCAGTACTTC. This encodes CASSQEGLAGTYEQYF. The rearrangement uses TRBV3-1 (or the pseudogene TRBV3-2) and TRBJ2-7; 8 nucleotides match TRBD2. This CDR3 contains 16 residues. J gave up 2 bases and V 0 bases, and 6 bases lay outside the gene matches. Germline V gene lookup returns CDR1 LGHDT and CDR2 YNNKEL (reference sequence).

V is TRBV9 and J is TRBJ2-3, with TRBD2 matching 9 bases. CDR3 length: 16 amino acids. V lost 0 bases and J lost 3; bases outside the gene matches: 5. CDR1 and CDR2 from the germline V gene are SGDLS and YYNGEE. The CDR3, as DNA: TGTGCCAGCAGCGTAGAAGCGGGAGGTATGACAGATACGCAGTATTTT. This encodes CASSVEAGGMTDTQYF.

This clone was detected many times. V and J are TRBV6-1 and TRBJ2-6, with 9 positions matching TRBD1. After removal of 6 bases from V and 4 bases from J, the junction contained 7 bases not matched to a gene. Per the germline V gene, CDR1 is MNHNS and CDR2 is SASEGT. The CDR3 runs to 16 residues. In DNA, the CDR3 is TGTGCCAGCAGGGAATTACAGGGGGCCGGGGCCAACGTCCTGACTTTC. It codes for CASRELQGAGANVLTF.

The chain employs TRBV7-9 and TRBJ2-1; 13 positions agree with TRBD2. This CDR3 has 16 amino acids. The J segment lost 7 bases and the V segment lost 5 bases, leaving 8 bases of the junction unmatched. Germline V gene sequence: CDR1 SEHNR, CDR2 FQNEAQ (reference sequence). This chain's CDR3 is CASSPGGLAGRNEQFF. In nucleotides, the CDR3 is TGTGCCAGCAGCCCGGGGGGACTAGCGGGGCGTAATGAGCAGTTCTTC. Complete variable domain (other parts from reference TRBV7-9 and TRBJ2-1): DTGVSQNPRHKITKRGQNVTFRCDPISEHNRLYWYRQTLGQGPEFLTYFQNEAQLEKSRLLSDRFSAERPKGSFSTLEIQRTEQGDSAMYLCASSPGGLAGRNEQFFGPGTRLTVL.